The 32 T cell receptor beta chains given below trace back to one sample, sequenced in a study of blood T cell repertoires in COVID-19. Using immunoSEQ multiplex PCR, the repertoire was profiled, and TCRdb retains in-frame clones only, with some absent. The profile shows approximately 360,000 clones, roughly 90% of them singletons. The specimen was peripheral blood. The receptors were gathered from a man younger than 30 with active or convalescent COVID-19.

This chain links TRBV6-6 with TRBJ1-1; TRBD1 might be the D (5 bases). The CDR3 contains 15 residues. Between the trimmed V and J ends, which lost 6 bases and 8 bases, there was a span of 22 bases. From germline, CDR1 is MNHNY and CDR2 SVGAGI (reference sequence). The DNA of the CDR3 is TGTGCCAGCAGGGGGGGTTCGGGGCCGCGAAGCGAAGCTTTCTTT. It codes for CASRGGSGPRSEAFF.

CDR3 nucleotide sequence: TGTGCCAGCAACCAGGGGACAACTAATGAAAAACTGTTTTTT. Amino acid sequence: CASNQGTTNEKLFF. The chain recombines TRBV28 with TRBJ1-4, with D maybe TRBD1 (6 bases). The CDR3 spans 14 residues. Germline V gene data show CDR1 as MDHEN and CDR2 as SYDVKM. V lost 7 bases, J lost 0 bases, and 9 bases lay in between.

Remarks on this clone: The same CDR3 is also encoded by other DNA sequences in this sample. The V and J genes are TRBV28 and TRBJ1-5, with 7 bases aligning to TRBD1. V was pared by 4 bases and J by 1 base, with 1 base of the junction left unmatched. CDR3 size: 14 residues. Germline V lookup: CDR1 MDHEN, CDR2 SYDVKM. The CDR3 loop reads CASSSRGSNQPQHF. The DNA for the CDR3 is TGTGCCAGCAGTTCCAGGGGGAGCAATCAGCCCCAGCATTTT.

This sequence joins TRBV28 and TRBJ2-3; the match to TRBD2 covers 8 bases. With 6 bases clipped from V and 4 bases from J, the junction kept 6 bases outside the gene matches. The CDR3 has 14 residues. Germline V gene lookup returns CDR1 MDHEN and CDR2 SYDVKM. This CDR3 is CASRGAGDADTQYF. In nucleotides, the CDR3 is TGTGCCAGCAGAGGAGCGGGGGACGCAGATACGCAGTATTTT. Supplemented by reference TRBV28 and TRBJ2-3, the full variable domain reads DVKVTQSSRYLVKRTGEKVFLECVQDMDHENMFWYRQDPGLGLRLIYFSYDVKMKEKGDIPEGYSVSREKKERFSLILESASTNQTSMYLCASRGAGDADTQYFGPGTRLTVL.

The chain employs TRBV7-3 and TRBJ1-1; 9 positions agree with TRBD1. Per germline, CDR1 SGHTA and CDR2 FQGTGA. V lost 0 bases, J lost 4 bases, and 9 bases stayed unmatched. The CDR3 is 17 amino acids. CDR3 DNA: TGTGCCAGCAGCTTAACCGGGACAGGGAGTAGAGGCACTGAAGCTTTCTTT. Protein product: CASSLTGTGSRGTEAFF. Full variable domain (remainder filled in from reference TRBV7-3 and TRBJ1-1): GAGVSQTPSNKVTEKGKYVELRCDPISGHTALYWYRQSLGQGPEFLIYFQGTGAADDSGLPNDRFFAVRPEGSVSTLKIQRTERGDSAVYLCASSLTGTGSRGTEAFFGQGTRLTVV.

Concerning this clone itself: At one boundary the junction diverges from the germline segment, which might be a read error. The chain is built from TRBV19 and TRBJ2-1; D might be TRBD2 (6 bases). This CDR3 is 12 amino acids long. In germline, CDR1 is LNHDA, CDR2 SQIVND (reference sequence). The CDR3 reads CASSIQTGTPLF. The CDR3 nucleotides are TGTGCCAGTAGTATCCAGACCGGGACTCCGCTCTTC. Drawing the rest from reference TRBV19 and TRBJ2-1, the complete variable domain is DGGITQSPKYLFRKEGQNVTLSCEQNLNHDAMYWYRQDPGQGLRLIYYSQIVNDFQKGDIAEGYSVSREKKESFPLTVTSAQKNPTAFYLCASSIQTGTPLFGPGTRLTVL.

The chain is built from TRBV7-2 and TRBJ2-3; 7 bases line up with TRBD1. CDR3 size: 16 residues. Trimming cost V 1 base and J 3 bases; bases outside gene matches: 7. The germline CDR1 and CDR2 sequences are SGHTA and FQGNSA. The CDR3 protein is CASSLETGKGTDTQYF. CDR3 coding DNA: TGTGCCAGCAGCTTAGAGACAGGGAAGGGGACAGATACGCAGTATTTT.

This rearrangement joins TRBV28 to TRBJ2-2, with TRBD1 matching 7 bases. Germline-derived CDR1 and CDR2 are MDHEN and SYDVKM. The junction had 3 bases not matched to a gene; V was cut back by 2 bases and J by 3 bases. The CDR3 has 15 amino acids. Here the CDR3 reads CASSLQGVDTGELFF. In nucleotides, the CDR3 is TGTGCCAGCAGTTTACAGGGGGTGGACACCGGGGAGCTGTTTTTT.

This clone was detected once. The J gene is TRBJ2-2, the V gene TRBV3-1 (or the pseudogene TRBV3-2), with a weak D call TRBD1 (5 bases). The CDR3 loop spans 15 amino acids. The V end lost 2 bases, the J end lost 4 bases, and 11 bases lay between the germline ends. Looked up from germline, CDR1 is LGHDT and CDR2 is YNNKEL (reference sequence). This CDR3 is CASSQRGFGTGELFF. The CDR3 DNA is TGTGCCAGCAGCCAAAGGGGTTTTGGCACCGGGGAGCTGTTTTTT.

This clone was seen once. V is TRBV6-2 or TRBV6-3 and J is TRBJ2-1; tentative D call: TRBD2 (5 bases). V gave up 5 bases and J gave up 3 bases, with 11 bases separating them. The CDR3 consists of 14 residues. Germline assignment: CDR1 MNHEY and CDR2 SVGEGT. CDR3: CASSGIGGYNEQFF. In DNA form, the CDR3 reads TGTGCCAGCAGTGGGATTGGAGGCTACAATGAGCAGTTCTTC.

The chain combines TRBV4-3 with TRBJ2-1; 7 nucleotides align to TRBD1. The V segment lost 5 bases and the J segment 3 bases; nucleotides outside the gene matches: 7. The CDR3 totals 15 residues. The V gene's germline CDR1 is LGHNA and CDR2 YSLEER. This CDR3 is CASSDTGDYYNEQFF. CDR3 bases: TGCGCCAGCAGCGATACAGGGGATTACTACAATGAGCAGTTCTTC.

The CDR3 sequence: CSVEDGTGANEKLFF. The CDR3 region has the DNA TGCAGCGTTGAAGATGGAACAGGGGCTAATGAAAAACTGTTTTTT. J is TRBJ1-4 and V is TRBV29-1; 7 nucleotides match TRBD1. This CDR3 spans 15 amino acids. In germline, CDR1 is SQVTM, CDR2 ANQGSEA. Trimming removed 0 bases from V and 3 bases from J; junction bases left unmatched: 4.

V usage is TRBV11-2 and J usage is TRBJ2-3; D is unresolved. V lost 1 base and J 1 base, leaving 12 bases between the germline ends. The CDR3 covers 16 residues. CDR1 is SGHAT and CDR2 is FQNNGV in the germline V gene. The CDR3, as DNA: TGTGCCAGCAGCTTAGTCCCACGTATAGGCACAGATACGCAGTATTTT. Translation: CASSLVPRIGTDTQYF.

The chain couples TRBV7-2 to TRBJ1-6, with 8 bases matching TRBD1. Losses at the gene ends were 0 bases for V and 5 bases for J; bases not matched to a gene: 15. The germline V gene encodes CDR1 SGHTA and CDR2 FQGNSA. This CDR3 spans 20 amino acids. CDR3 sequence reads: CASSLAGGTGTLGHNSPLHF. The CDR3 DNA is TGTGCCAGCAGCTTAGCGGGCGGGACAGGAACACTGGGGCATAATTCACCCCTCCACTTT.

The chain joins TRBV4-1 to TRBJ2-7; 7 bases map to TRBD1. The V gene's germline CDR1 is MGHRA and CDR2 YSYEKL. The CDR3 has 15 amino acids. V shed 1 base and J 3 bases; nucleotides not matched to a gene: 6. The CDR3 loop reads CASSQVGDSNYEQYF. In DNA form, the CDR3 reads TGCGCCAGCAGCCAAGTTGGGGACAGCAACTACGAGCAGTACTTC.

The genes are TRBV5-1 and TRBJ1-6, with a tentative D call TRBD1 (5 bases). Per germline, CDR1 SGHRS and CDR2 YFSETQ. CDR3 length: 17 amino acids. Trimming took 4 bases from V and 0 from J, leaving 14 bases between them. CDR3 bases: TGCGCCAGCAGCGAGACTATGGGGGGCTCCTATAATTCACCCCTCCACTTT. It translates to CASSETMGGSYNSPLHF.

The J gene is TRBJ2-1, the V gene TRBV7-3; 8 nucleotides match TRBD1. The germline V gene encodes CDR1 SGHTA and CDR2 FQGTGA. This CDR3 has 16 amino acids. V dropped 5 bases and J dropped 2; count of bases not matched to a gene: 8. CDR3 nucleotide sequence: TGTGCCAGCAGCCCCACAGGGGGACTTACCTACAATGAGCAGTTCTTC. It is translated as CASSPTGGLTYNEQFF.

This clone appeared a single time. The V gene is TRBV7-2, the J gene TRBJ2-7; tentatively, D is TRBD2 (5 bases). There are 15 residues in the CDR3. V gave up 2 bases and J gave up 1 base, with 12 bases separating them. CDR1 is SGHTA, CDR2 FQGNSA, per germline. This chain's CDR3 is CASSLRLLLSYEQYF. As DNA, the CDR3 is TGTGCCAGCAGCTTAAGACTACTACTATCCTACGAGCAGTACTTC.

This clone was seen repeatedly, ten times or more. The J gene is TRBJ1-6, the V gene TRBV7-8; TRBD1 agrees at 7 bases. The CDR3 is 16 amino acids. Germline lookup yields CDR1 SGHVS and CDR2 FQNEAQ. Unmatched junction bases numbered 9, after V lost 6 bases and J lost 4 bases. CDR3 region: CASSLNGQAYNSPLHF. The CDR3 DNA is TGTGCCAGCAGTCTGAACGGACAGGCTTATAATTCACCCCTCCACTTT.

The chain links TRBV7-2 to TRBJ2-7; 7 nucleotides line up with TRBD1. The CDR3 runs to 15 residues. Per germline, CDR1 SGHTA and CDR2 FQGNSA. V shed 5 bases, J shed 4 bases, and the junction held 11 bases outside the gene matches. CDR3 bases: TGTGCCAGCAGCCCAGCGCCGGGACAGATGTACGAGCAGTACTTC. It is translated as CASSPAPGQMYEQYF.

The gene calls are TRBV6-2 or TRBV6-3 and TRBJ2-7; TRBD1 matches 7 bases. V lost 4 bases, J lost 3 bases, and 3 bases stayed unmatched. This CDR3 region has 13 residues. Germline CDR1 and CDR2: MNHEY and SVGEGT. CDR3 amino acids: CASSWGTVYEQYF. The CDR3 region has the DNA TGTGCCAGCAGTTGGGGGACAGTCTACGAGCAGTACTTC.

The table lists this clone with a few counts. The J gene is TRBJ2-2, the V gene TRBV6-1; 8 nucleotides match TRBD2. CDR3 size: 18 residues. Germline V gene data show CDR1 as MNHNS and CDR2 as SASEGT. The J segment lost 1 base and the V segment lost 4 bases, leaving 11 bases of the junction unmatched. CDR3 in amino acids: CASSGTLAGKLNTGELFF. CDR3 nucleotide sequence: TGTGCCAGCAGTGGGACTTTAGCGGGAAAGCTGAACACCGGGGAGCTGTTTTTT.

The V gene is TRBV7-9, the J gene TRBJ2-7; no clear D. The CDR3 sequence is 13 residues long. Germline CDR1 and CDR2: SEHNR and FQNEAQ (reference sequence). V lost 2 bases, J lost 2 bases, and 7 bases lay in between. CDR3 sequence (DNA): TGTGCCAGCAGCTTACGACATCCCTACGAGCAGTACTTC. It codes for CASSLRHPYEQYF.

The chain carries TRBV4-2 and TRBJ2-5, with TRBD2 as a possible D gene (6 bases). Germline-derived CDR1 and CDR2 are LGHNA and YNFKEQ. The CDR3 length is 13 residues. V shed 3 bases and J shed 4 bases, with 9 bases lying between them. The CDR3 sequence: CASSQGGLETQYF. The CDR3 region has the DNA TGTGCCAGCAGCCAGGGGGGTTTAGAGACCCAGTACTTC.

This chain connects TRBV6-2 or TRBV6-3 to TRBJ2-2; 9 bases fit TRBD1. The CDR3 runs to 15 residues. Germline V gene data show CDR1 as MNHEY and CDR2 as SVGEGT. V trimming: 4 bases; J trimming: 5 bases; junction bases outside the gene matches: 5. The CDR3 DNA sequence: TGTGCCAGCAGTTCCACAGGGGGCGGAACCGGGGAGCTGTTTTTT. It translates to CASSSTGGGTGELFF.

The rearrangement joins TRBV13 to TRBJ2-7, with 9 positions matching TRBD1. The V gene end was trimmed by 4 bases and the J gene end by 6 bases; junction bases not matched to a gene: 10. Looked up from germline, CDR1 is PRHDT and CDR2 is FYEKMQ (reference sequence). The CDR3 has 15 amino acids. As DNA, the CDR3 is TGTGCCAGCAGCTCATCCGGGACAGGGAACTCCGAGCAGTACTTC. Translation gives CASSSSGTGNSEQYF.

V is TRBV6-6 and J is TRBJ1-1; D might be TRBD1 (6 bases). This CDR3 is built from 13 residues. Trimming left V 4 bases short and J 2 bases short, with 8 bases between. The germline gives CDR1 MNHNY, CDR2 SVGAGI (reference sequence). The CDR3 nucleotides are TGTGCCAGCAGTTTACAGGGAAACACTGAAGCTTTCTTT. This sequence encodes CASSLQGNTEAFF.

V and J are TRBV7-9 and TRBJ1-2, with 8 bases fitting TRBD1. CDR3 length equals 14 residues. Germline CDR1 reads SEHNR; CDR2 reads FQNEAQ (reference sequence). With 6 bases clipped from V and 3 bases from J, the junction kept 6 bases outside the gene matches. This chain's CDR3 is CASSRTGRDYGYTF. CDR3 nucleotides: TGTGCCAGCAGTCGGACAGGGCGTGACTATGGCTACACCTTC.

The genes are TRBV5-4 and TRBJ1-5; D is unclear. CDR1 and CDR2 (germline): SGHNT, YYREEE (reference sequence). V lost 1 base and J 1 base, leaving 9 bases between the germline ends. The CDR3 runs to 15 residues. CDR3 loop: CASSLFPGSNQPQHF. DNA for the CDR3: TGTGCCAGCAGCTTGTTCCCAGGAAGCAATCAGCCCCAGCATTTT.

The V call is TRBV19, the J call TRBJ2-5; the match to TRBD1 covers 9 bases. The germline gives CDR1 LNHDA, CDR2 SQIVND (reference sequence). This CDR3 has 14 residues. V trimming: 7 bases; J trimming: 4 bases; junction bases outside the gene matches: 7. The DNA of the CDR3 is TGTGCCAGTATGAGGACAGGGGAAGGAGAGACCCAGTACTTC. It codes for CASMRTGEGETQYF. The entire variable domain, with the rest obtained from reference TRBV19 and TRBJ2-5, is as follows: DGGITQSPKYLFRKEGQNVTLSCEQNLNHDAMYWYRQDPGQGLRLIYYSQIVNDFQKGDIAEGYSVSREKKESFPLTVTSAQKNPTAFYLCASMRTGEGETQYFGPGTRLLVL.

CDR3 amino acids: CASSLGAGRTDTQYF. CDR3 DNA sequence: TGTGCCAGCAGCTTAGGAGCGGGGCGCACAGATACGCAGTATTTT. V gene TRBV7-2 combines with J gene TRBJ2-3, with TRBD2 matching 7 bases. After removal of 1 base from V and 1 base from J, the junction contained 2 bases not matched to a gene. Per germline, CDR1 SGHTA and CDR2 FQGNSA. The CDR3 is 15 amino acids. The full variable domain, its missing parts supplied by reference TRBV7-2 and TRBJ2-3, is GAGVSQSPSNKVTEKGKDVELRCDPISGHTALYWYRQSLGQGLEFLIYFQGNSAPDKSGLPSDRFSAERTGGSVSTLTIQRTQQEDSAVYLCASSLGAGRTDTQYFGPGTRLTVL.

The chain uses TRBV4-1 and TRBJ2-2; no definite D call. The CDR3 spans 18 residues. From germline, CDR1 is MGHRA and CDR2 YSYEKL. Trimming stripped 3 bases from V and 2 bases from J, with 19 bases between. This CDR3 is CASSHGQGRSSNTGELFF. DNA for the CDR3: TGCGCCAGCAGCCATGGGCAAGGTAGGTCCTCAAACACCGGGGAGCTGTTTTTT.